This TCR beta chain is from a study of cytomegalovirus exposure and HLA in healthy donors. Study-level points and caveats: The authors assumed roughly uniform sequencing depth across donors for presence/absence analyses.

Per the germline V gene, CDR1 is SEHNR and CDR2 is FQNEAQ (reference sequence). The CDR3 is 14 amino acids. The V gene lost 5 bases and the J gene lost 6 bases, with 13 bases spanning the gap. Worth noting for this clone: Its antigen remains unidentified.

Amplification used 60 Vbeta primers and 13 Jbeta primers. Libraries were prepared by immunoSEQ multiplex PCR; TCRdb keeps only in-frame clonotypes and omits some of them. The sample carries 170,000 or so clones, around 80% recorded once. This chain joins TRBV7-9 and TRBJ2-2; D is undetermined. This TCR was recovered from a man in his late teens or twenties in good health and CMV-seronegative. The sample was PBMCs. CDR3 nucleotides: TGTGCCAGCAGCCCTCCGAGGAGATCCGGGGAGCTGTTTTTT. Encoded protein: CASSPPRRSGELFF.